This paragraph reports one T cell receptor (beta chain). Its antigen is not identified. The V gene's germline CDR1 is SNHLY and CDR2 FYNNEI. Trimming cost V 1 base and J 8 bases, with 8 bases left between them. This CDR3 is 13 amino acids long. The data stem from a study of T cells in localized non-small cell lung cancer. Study-level points and caveats: Adjacent lung had a median about 55 of the 100 largest tumor clones. Investigators sequenced only a single tumor region, leaving heterogeneity possible. Compared with tumor, uninvolved adjacent lung displayed greater T cell clonality, ranking highest overall.

Here immunoSEQ multiplex PCR was the method, and the copy in TCRdb shows in-frame clones only, minus some. The sample includes about 70,000 clones, roughly nine tenths of them seen just once. This sequence was found in a male donor at least 60 years old with stage III squamous cell lung carcinoma. This chain uses TRBV2 with TRBJ2-2; TRBD1 is a possible D gene (5 bases). The sample in question was peripheral blood, obtained before any cancer treatment. The CDR3 region is CASSEVQGGELFF. CDR3 nucleotide sequence: TGTGCCAGCAGTGAAGTGCAGGGAGGGGAGCTGTTTTTT.